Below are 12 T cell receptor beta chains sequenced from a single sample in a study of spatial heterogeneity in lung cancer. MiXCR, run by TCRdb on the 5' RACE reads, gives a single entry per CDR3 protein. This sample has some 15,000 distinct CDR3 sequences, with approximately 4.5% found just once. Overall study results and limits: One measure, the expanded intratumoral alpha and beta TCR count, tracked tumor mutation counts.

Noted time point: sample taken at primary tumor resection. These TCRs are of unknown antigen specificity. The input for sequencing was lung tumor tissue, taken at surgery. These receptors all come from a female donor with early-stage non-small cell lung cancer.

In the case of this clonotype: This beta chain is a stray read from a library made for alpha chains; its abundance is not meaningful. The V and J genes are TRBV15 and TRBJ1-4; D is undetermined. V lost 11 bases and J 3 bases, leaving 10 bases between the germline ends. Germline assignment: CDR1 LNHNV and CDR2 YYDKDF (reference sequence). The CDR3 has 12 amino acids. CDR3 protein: CAVRRANEKLFF. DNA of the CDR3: TGTGCCGTCCGTAGGGCTAATGAAAAACTGTTTTTT. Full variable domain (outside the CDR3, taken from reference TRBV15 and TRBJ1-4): DAMVIQNPRYQVTQFGKPVTLSCSQTLNHNVMYWYQQKSSQAPKLLFHYYDKDFNNEADTPDNFQSRRPNTSFCFLDIRSPGLGDTAMYLCAVRRANEKLFFGSGTQLSVL.

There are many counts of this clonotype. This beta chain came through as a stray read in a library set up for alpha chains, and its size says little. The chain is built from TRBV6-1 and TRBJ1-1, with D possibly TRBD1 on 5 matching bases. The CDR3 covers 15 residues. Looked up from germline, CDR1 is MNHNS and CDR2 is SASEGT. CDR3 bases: TGTGTAACTGGCTCAGGGCAGCGTATGAACACTGAAGCTTTCTTT. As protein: CVTGSGQRMNTEAFF.

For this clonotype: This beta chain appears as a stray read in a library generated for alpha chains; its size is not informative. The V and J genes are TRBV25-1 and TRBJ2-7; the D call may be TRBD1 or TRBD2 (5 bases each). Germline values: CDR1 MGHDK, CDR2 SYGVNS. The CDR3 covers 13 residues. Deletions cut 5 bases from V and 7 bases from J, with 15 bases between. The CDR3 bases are TGTGCCAGCAGTTGGGGCGGGCCCGGAGAGCAGTACTTC. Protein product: CASSWGGPGEQYF.

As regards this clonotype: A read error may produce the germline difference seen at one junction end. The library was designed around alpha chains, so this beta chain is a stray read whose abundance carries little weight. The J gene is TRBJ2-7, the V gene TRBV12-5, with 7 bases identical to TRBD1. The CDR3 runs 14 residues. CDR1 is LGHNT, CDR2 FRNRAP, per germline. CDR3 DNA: TGTGTTAGTGGATCCGACAGGGACAGCCTGGAGCAGTACTTC. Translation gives CVSGSDRDSLEQYF.

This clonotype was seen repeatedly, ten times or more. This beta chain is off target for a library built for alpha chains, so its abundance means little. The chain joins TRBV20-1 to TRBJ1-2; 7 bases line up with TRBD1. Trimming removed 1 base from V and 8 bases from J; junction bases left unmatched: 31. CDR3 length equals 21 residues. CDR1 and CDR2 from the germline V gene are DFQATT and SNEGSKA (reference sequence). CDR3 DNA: TGCAGTGCTAGAGCGGAGGACATCTCACTGAGGACATTCTACAGGGGACACGGCTACACCTTC. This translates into CSARAEDISLRTFYRGHGYTF.

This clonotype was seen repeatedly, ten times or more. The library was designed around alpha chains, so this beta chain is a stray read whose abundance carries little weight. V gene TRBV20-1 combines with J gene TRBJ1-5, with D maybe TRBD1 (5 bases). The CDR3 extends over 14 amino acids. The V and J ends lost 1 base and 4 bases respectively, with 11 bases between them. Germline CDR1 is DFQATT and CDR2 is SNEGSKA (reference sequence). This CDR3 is CSARVAGRNQPQHF. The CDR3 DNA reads TGCAGTGCTAGAGTGGCGGGGCGTAATCAGCCCCAGCATTTT.

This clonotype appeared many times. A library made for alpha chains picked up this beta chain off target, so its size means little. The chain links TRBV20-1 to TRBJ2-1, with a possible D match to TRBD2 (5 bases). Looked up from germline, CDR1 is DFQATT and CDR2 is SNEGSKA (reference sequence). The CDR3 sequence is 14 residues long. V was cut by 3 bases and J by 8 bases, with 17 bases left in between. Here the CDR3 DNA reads TGCAGTGCTAGGGACTCCGGAATGGCATATGAGCAGTTCTTC. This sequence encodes CSARDSGMAYEQFF.

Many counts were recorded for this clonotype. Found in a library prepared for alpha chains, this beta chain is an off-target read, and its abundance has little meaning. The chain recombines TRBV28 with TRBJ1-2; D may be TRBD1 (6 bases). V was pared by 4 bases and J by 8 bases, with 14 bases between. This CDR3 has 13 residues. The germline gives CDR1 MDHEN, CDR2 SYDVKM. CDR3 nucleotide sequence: TGTGCCAGCAGTTCCAGGACAGATACCGGCTACACCTTC. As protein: CASSSRTDTGYTF.

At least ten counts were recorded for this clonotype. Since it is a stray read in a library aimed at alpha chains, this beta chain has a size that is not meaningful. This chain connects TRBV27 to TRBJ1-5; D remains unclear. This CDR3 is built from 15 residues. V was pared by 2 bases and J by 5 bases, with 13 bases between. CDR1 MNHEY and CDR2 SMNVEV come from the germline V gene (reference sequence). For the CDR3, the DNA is TGTGCCAGCAGTTTAGTGTGGGGAGGAGATCAGCCCCAGCATTTT. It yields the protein CASSLVWGGDQPQHF.

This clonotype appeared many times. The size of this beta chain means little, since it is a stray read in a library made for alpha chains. CDR3 region: CASSSLGANEQFF. In DNA form, the CDR3 reads TGTGCCAGCAGTAGCTTGGGGGCGAATGAGCAGTTCTTC. The chain couples TRBV12-3 or TRBV12-4 to TRBJ2-1; weak D call: TRBD1 (6 bases). Trimming cost V 5 bases and J 7 bases, with 12 bases left between them. This CDR3 comprises 13 residues.

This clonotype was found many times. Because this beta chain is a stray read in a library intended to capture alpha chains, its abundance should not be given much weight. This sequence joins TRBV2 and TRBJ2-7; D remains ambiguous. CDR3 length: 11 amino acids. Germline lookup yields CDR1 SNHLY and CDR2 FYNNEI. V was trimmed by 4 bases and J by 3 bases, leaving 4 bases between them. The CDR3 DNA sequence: TGTGCCAGCAGTGGATACTACGAGCAGTACTTC. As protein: CASSGYYEQYF. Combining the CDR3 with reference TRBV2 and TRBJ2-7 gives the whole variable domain EPEVTQTPSHQVTQMGQEVILRCVPISNHLYFYWYRQILGQKVEFLVSFYNNEISEKSEIFDDQFSVERPDGSNFTLKIRSTKLEDSAMYFCASSGYYEQYFGPGTRLTVT.

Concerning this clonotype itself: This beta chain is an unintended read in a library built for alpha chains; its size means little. The CDR3 reads CASSPTGQGGTGELFF. The CDR3 DNA is TGTGCCAGCAGCCCGACGGGACAGGGGGGCACCGGGGAGCTGTTTTTT. The genes are TRBV4-2 and TRBJ2-2, with 11 bases matching TRBD1. The CDR3 runs to 16 residues. Germline CDR1 and CDR2: LGHNA and YNFKEQ. J lost 4 bases, V lost 4 bases, and 5 bases had no gene match.